The 25 T cell receptor beta chains given below trace back to one sample, sequenced in a study of cytomegalovirus exposure and HLA in healthy donors. The primer mix had 60 Vbeta and 13 Jbeta primers. TCRdb keeps only in-frame clones here, not all; method: immunoSEQ multiplex PCR. The table shows roughly 43,000 clones, with approximately 80% occurring only once. Sequenced input: PBMCs. All receptors derive from a man aged 25 to 45 in good health and CMV-seronegative.

This clone was detected a few times. The rearrangement joins TRBV7-6 to TRBJ1-3; 7 bases match TRBD1. The CDR3 sequence is 16 residues long. The trim removed 5 bases at V and 0 bases at J, leaving 7 bases unmatched. Germline V gene lookup returns CDR1 SGHVS and CDR2 FNYEAQ. The CDR3: CASSTGQAYSGNTIYF. For the CDR3, the DNA is TGTGCCAGCAGCACCGGACAGGCCTACTCTGGAAACACCATATATTTT.

The genes are TRBV10-1 and TRBJ2-5; D is perhaps TRBD2 (6 bases). The CDR3 runs to 13 residues. Germline assignment: CDR1 WNHNN and CDR2 SYGVQD (reference sequence). Trimming cost V 2 bases and J 5 bases, with 9 bases left between them. The CDR3 reads CASSEQRGETQYF. Written as DNA, the CDR3 is TGCGCCAGCAGTGAGCAACGGGGGGAGACCCAGTACTTC.

The table lists this clone with a count of one. The rearrangement joins TRBV5-1 to TRBJ1-1; 8 bases match TRBD1. Per the germline V gene, CDR1 is SGHRS and CDR2 is YFSETQ. Trimming took 1 base from V and 4 from J; bases not matched to a gene: 3. The CDR3 runs to 14 residues. The CDR3 region is CASSLQGATTEAFF. The CDR3, as DNA: TGCGCCAGCAGCTTGCAGGGGGCAACCACTGAAGCTTTCTTT.

This clone was observed a handful of times. The gene calls are TRBV2 and TRBJ1-6, with a possible D match to TRBD1 (5 bases). Germline CDR1 and CDR2: SNHLY and FYNNEI. The CDR3 has 13 amino acids. Trimming left V 9 bases short and J 7 bases short, with 13 bases between. CDR3 DNA sequence: TGTGCCAGGGGCTCAGGGAAAAATTCACCCCTCCACTTT. Translation gives CARGSGKNSPLHF.

This clone was seen only a few times. V gene TRBV10-1 combines with J gene TRBJ2-1, with 12 bases aligning to TRBD2. This CDR3 is built from 15 residues. From germline, CDR1 is WNHNN and CDR2 SYGVQD (reference sequence). Trimming took 5 bases from V and 8 from J; bases not matched to a gene: 7. This CDR3 is CASSYSTSGSDEQFF. CDR3 nucleotide sequence: TGCGCCAGCAGTTACTCGACTAGCGGGAGCGATGAGCAGTTCTTC.

The DNA for the CDR3 is TGTGCCAGCAGCACAAGACTAGCGGGAGCCCCAGATACGCAGTATTTT. Residues: CASSTRLAGAPDTQYF. The chain joins TRBV11-2 to TRBJ2-3, with 12 bases lining up with TRBD2. Germline trimming cut 5 bases from V and 4 bases from J; bases unmatched to any gene: 7. This CDR3 is built from 16 residues. Germline CDR1 SGHAT, CDR2 FQNNGV.

The chain links TRBV10-1 to TRBJ2-2, with 10 bases matching TRBD2. This CDR3 is 16 amino acids long. Unmatched junction bases numbered 6, after V lost 6 bases and J lost 2 bases. Germline V lookup: CDR1 WNHNN, CDR2 SYGVQD (reference sequence). The CDR3: CASSRGLAYNTGELFF. CDR3 in DNA: TGCGCCAGCAGCCGGGGACTAGCGTATAACACCGGGGAGCTGTTTTTT.

This clone was detected only a few times. This sequence joins TRBV4-1 and TRBJ2-1; 8 bases line up with TRBD2. CDR1 is MGHRA and CDR2 is YSYEKL in the germline V gene. V lost 3 bases and J lost 4; bases outside the gene matches: 14. The CDR3 length is 18 residues. In nucleotides, the CDR3 is TGCGCCAGCAGCCAGGCGGGAGGCCCAGCCTTCACTTACAATGAGCAGTTCTTC. Protein product: CASSQAGGPAFTYNEQFF.

The chain employs TRBV27 and TRBJ2-3; the match to TRBD2 covers 10 bases. Germline V gene data show CDR1 as MNHEY and CDR2 as SMNVEV (reference sequence). The CDR3 runs to 15 residues. V was pared by 2 bases and J by 6 bases, with 5 bases of the junction left unmatched. The CDR3: CASSLTSGRGDTQYF. CDR3 DNA sequence: TGTGCCAGCAGTTTAACCAGCGGGAGGGGGGATACGCAGTATTTT.

The V call is TRBV5-1, the J call TRBJ2-5, with TRBD2 matching over 10 bases. Looked up from germline, CDR1 is SGHRS and CDR2 is YFSETQ. The J segment lost 2 bases and the V segment lost 10 bases, leaving 11 bases of the junction unmatched. This CDR3 contains 15 residues. The CDR3 DNA reads TGCGCCTCCCAGCTAGCGGGGGCCATACAAGAGACCCAGTACTTC. Its translation: CASQLAGAIQETQYF.

The V gene is TRBV4-2, the J gene TRBJ1-6, with TRBD1 as a possible D gene (6 bases). Trimming pared 1 base from V and 7 bases from J, leaving 17 bases between. The germline V gene encodes CDR1 LGHNA and CDR2 YNFKEQ. The CDR3 is made up of 17 amino acids. As DNA, the CDR3 is TGTGCCAGCAGCCAAGGACCACCGGGACAAGGGAATTCACCCCTCCACTTT. Amino acids: CASSQGPPGQGNSPLHF.

For this clone: Distinct nucleotide sequences in the sample also encode this CDR3. The rearrangement joins TRBV19 to TRBJ2-2; 7 bases are a match to TRBD2. The germline CDR1 and CDR2 sequences are LNHDA and SQIVND (reference sequence). The ends lost 3 bases at V and 4 bases at J; junction bases unmatched: 5. This CDR3 contains 15 residues. The CDR3 reads CASSIGGGITGELFF. The CDR3 DNA reads as TGTGCCAGTAGTATTGGGGGGGGGATCACCGGGGAGCTGTTTTTT.

V is TRBV18 and J is TRBJ2-1; possibly TRBD2 for D (6 bases). V lost 3 bases to trimming and J lost 4 bases, with 19 bases between them. The CDR3 is 17 amino acids. Per the germline V gene, CDR1 is KGHSH and CDR2 is LQKENI. CDR3 coding DNA: TGTGCCAGCTCACCGAATCCCCCGCTAGCGAAGTACAATGAGCAGTTCTTC. Translated: CASSPNPPLAKYNEQFF.

This chain links TRBV1 with TRBJ2-1; the table's D call, TRBD2, has no DNA check behind it. TRBV1 is a pseudogene. The CDR3 runs to 17 residues. CDR3 sequence: CTSSQESSGNPSPEQFF. CDR3 nucleotide sequence: TGCACCAGCAGCCAAGAGTCTAGCGGCAACCCTTCCCCTGAGCAGTTCTTC.

The rearrangement links TRBV6-6 to TRBJ2-7; 9 nucleotides match TRBD1. This CDR3 is 15 amino acids long. CDR1 is MNHNY, CDR2 SVGAGI, per germline (reference sequence). Unmatched junction bases numbered 6, after V lost 6 bases and J lost 0 bases. Here the CDR3 reads CASRPGQGSSYEQYF. CDR3 nucleotide sequence: TGTGCCAGCAGACCGGGACAGGGAAGCTCCTACGAGCAGTACTTC.

This chain joins TRBV5-1 and TRBJ1-5, with D unresolved. The CDR3 runs to 16 residues. Germline assignment: CDR1 SGHRS and CDR2 YFSETQ. Deletions cut 4 bases from V and 0 bases from J, with 14 bases between. CDR3 region: CASSPSGGNSNQPQHF. In DNA, the CDR3 is TGCGCCAGCAGCCCCTCGGGAGGGAATAGCAATCAGCCCCAGCATTTT. The full variable domain, with the rest looked up from reference TRBV5-1 and TRBJ1-5, is KAGVTQTPRYLIKTRGQQVTLSCSPISGHRSVSWYQQTPGQGLQFLFEYFSETQRNKGNFPGRFSGRQFSNSRSEMNVSTLELGDSALYLCASSPSGGNSNQPQHFGDGTRLSIL.

The V call is TRBV18, the J call TRBJ2-1; 8 nucleotides align to TRBD2. The germline CDR1 and CDR2 sequences are KGHSH and LQKENI. V shed 3 bases and J 6 bases; nucleotides not matched to a gene: 13. CDR3 size: 17 residues. The chain's CDR3 is CASSPVKTSGLGNEQFF. The CDR3 DNA reads TGTGCCAGCTCACCGGTGAAAACTAGCGGCCTTGGCAATGAGCAGTTCTTC. Filled out from reference TRBV18 and TRBJ2-1, the complete variable domain reads NAGVMQNPRHLVRRRGQEARLRCSPMKGHSHVYWYRQLPEEGLKFMVYLQKENIIDESGMPKERFSAEFPKEGPSILRIQQVVRGDSAAYFCASSPVKTSGLGNEQFFGPGTRLTVL.

Here the CDR3 reads CAISESYGTGGSYGYTF. CDR3 coding DNA: TGTGCCATCAGTGAGTCGTATGGTACAGGGGGGAGCTATGGCTACACCTTC. The chain links TRBV10-3 to TRBJ1-2, with 8 bases matching TRBD1. Germline V gene lookup returns CDR1 ENHRY and CDR2 SYGVKD. CDR3 length: 17 residues. The J segment lost 4 bases and the V segment lost 0 bases, leaving 10 bases of the junction unmatched.

V is TRBV10-1 and J is TRBJ2-1; TRBD2 matches 9 bases. Germline V gene sequence: CDR1 WNHNN, CDR2 SYGVQD (reference sequence). With V trimmed by 5 bases and J by 7 bases, 9 bases remained unmatched. CDR3 length: 15 amino acids. In nucleotides, the CDR3 is TGCGCCAGCAGTTTCCAGGCGGGAGGGCCGAATGAGCAGTTCTTC. This codes for CASSFQAGGPNEQFF.

This clone has just a few counts. The rearrangement links TRBV4-3 to TRBJ2-3, with 7 bases aligning to TRBD1. With 1 base clipped from V and 2 bases from J, the junction kept 6 bases outside the gene matches. The CDR3 length is 16 residues. From germline, CDR1 is LGHNA and CDR2 YSLEER. For the CDR3, the DNA is TGCGCCAGCAGCCAAGGGCAGGGGGTAATCACAGATACGCAGTATTTT. The encoded protein is CASSQGQGVITDTQYF.

This clone was seen just once. The rearrangement joins TRBV5-4 to TRBJ1-2; 7 bases fit TRBD1. The CDR3 loop spans 15 amino acids. Germline CDR1 SGHNT, CDR2 YYREEE (reference sequence). V lost 4 bases, J lost 4 bases, and 10 bases stayed unmatched. As DNA, the CDR3 is TGTGCCAGCAGCAACCGGGACAGAGCTAGCTATGGCTACACCTTC. It is translated as CASSNRDRASYGYTF.

This clone was observed a handful of times. The chain combines TRBV14 with TRBJ1-4; tentatively, D is TRBD1 (6 bases). In germline, CDR1 is SGHDN, CDR2 FVKESK. V dropped 4 bases and J dropped 5 bases, with 17 bases sitting between them. The CDR3 extends over 16 amino acids. The CDR3 sequence: CASSPKGRQGNEKLFF. For the CDR3, the DNA is TGTGCCAGCAGCCCTAAGGGGCGTCAGGGGAATGAAAAACTGTTTTTT. Filled out from reference TRBV14 and TRBJ1-4, the complete variable domain reads EAGVTQFPSHSVIEKGQTVTLRCDPISGHDNLYWYRRVMGKEIKFLLHFVKESKQDESGMPNNRFLAERTGGTYSTLKVQPAELEDSGVYFCASSPKGRQGNEKLFFGSGTQLSVL.

The chain is built from TRBV5-6 and TRBJ2-7; D may be TRBD1 (5 bases). The CDR3 consists of 12 residues. V was cut by 7 bases and J by 3 bases, with 11 bases left in between. Per the germline V gene, CDR1 is SGHDT and CDR2 is YYEEEE. This CDR3 is CASGAIGYEQYF. The CDR3 region has the DNA TGTGCCAGCGGGGCCATCGGCTACGAGCAGTACTTC.

This clone was observed a few times. The chain couples TRBV28 to TRBJ1-1; D not certain. This CDR3 comprises 12 residues. Deletions cut 8 bases from V and 5 bases from J, with 12 bases between. The germline V gene has CDR1 MDHEN and CDR2 SYDVKM. The CDR3 bases are TGTGCCAGCTCCCGGAGTTGGACTGAAGCTTTCTTT. Amino acids: CASSRSWTEAFF. Full variable domain (missing parts from reference TRBV28 and TRBJ1-1): DVKVTQSSRYLVKRTGEKVFLECVQDMDHENMFWYRQDPGLGLRLIYFSYDVKMKEKGDIPEGYSVSREKKERFSLILESASTNQTSMYLCASSRSWTEAFFGQGTRLTVV.

The gene calls are TRBV18 and TRBJ1-4, with a tentative D call TRBD1 (5 bases). Germline V lookup: CDR1 KGHSH, CDR2 LQKENI. V was cut by 3 bases and J by 5 bases, with 16 bases left in between. The CDR3 has 16 amino acids. The chain's CDR3 is CASSPATQGLNEKLFF. In DNA form, the CDR3 reads TGTGCCAGCTCACCCGCGACTCAGGGATTAAATGAAAAACTGTTTTTT.